This T cell receptor beta chain stems from a study of cytomegalovirus exposure and HLA in healthy donors. Turning to the study itself: An early data release held approximately 85 million unique TCRs from HLA-typed donors. Study results and caveats: There were some public TCRs occurring in many donors, but most TCR sequences were rare. In a later analysis, donors in an Asian-associated ancestry cluster reportedly had fewer N-insertions in productive TCRs than the cohort mean.

PCR used 60 Vbeta primers and 13 Jbeta primers. Assay: immunoSEQ multiplex PCR; the TCRdb copy retains only in-frame clones and omits some. The sample has roughly 90,000 clones, 90% seen once. This clone occurred a few times. Its antigen is unknown. Germline-derived CDR1 and CDR2 are SQVTM and ANQGSEA. This CDR3 comprises 12 residues. The V segment lost 6 bases and the J segment 3 bases; nucleotides outside the gene matches: 2. The chain has TRBV29-1 and TRBJ2-7; TRBD2 agrees at 10 bases. This receptor was identified in a man aged 18 to 29 in good health and CMV-seronegative. Sequenced: PBMCs. CDR3 region: CSVASGSYEQYF. The DNA of the CDR3 is TGCAGCGTAGCTAGCGGGAGCTACGAGCAGTACTTC.